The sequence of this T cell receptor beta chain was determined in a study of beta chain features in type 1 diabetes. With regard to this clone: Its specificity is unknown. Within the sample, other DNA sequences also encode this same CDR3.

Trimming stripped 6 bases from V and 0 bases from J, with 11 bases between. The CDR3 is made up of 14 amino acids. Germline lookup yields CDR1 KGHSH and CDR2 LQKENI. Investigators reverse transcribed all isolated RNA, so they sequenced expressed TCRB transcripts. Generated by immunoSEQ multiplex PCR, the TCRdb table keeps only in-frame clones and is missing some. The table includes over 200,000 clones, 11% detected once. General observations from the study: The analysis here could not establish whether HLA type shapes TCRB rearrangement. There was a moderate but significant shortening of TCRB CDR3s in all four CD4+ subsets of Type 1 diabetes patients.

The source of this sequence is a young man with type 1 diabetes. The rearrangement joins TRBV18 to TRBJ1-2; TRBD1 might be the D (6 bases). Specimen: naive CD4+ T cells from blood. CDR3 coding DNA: TGTGCCAGCTCTCCCGGGACACCTAACTATGGCTACACCTTC. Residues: CASSPGTPNYGYTF.